A single sample is the source of the 5 T cell receptor beta chains below, sequenced in a study of shared clonotypes between healthy human individuals. TCRdb keeps only in-frame clones here, not all; method: immunoSEQ multiplex PCR. The repertoire holds around 690,000 clones, with 90% as singletons. The material sequenced was memory CD8+ T cells from PBMCs. Subset noted: CD45RO+ cells pooled with CCR7-negative TemRA cells. All receptors derive from a young man in good health. Some clones in this sample may be carry-over from other donors' samples.

The genes are TRBV2 and TRBJ2-1, with D perhaps TRBD1 or TRBD2 (5 bases each). Germline CDR1 SNHLY, CDR2 FYNNEI. Trimming took off 0 bases at V and 9 bases at J, with 18 bases between the two ends. This CDR3 spans 16 amino acids. The CDR3 DNA follows: TGTGCCAGCAGTGAAGCGGGTTGGGGGAGCGGCGGTGAGCAGTTCTTC. This translates into CASSEAGWGSGGEQFF. The whole variable domain, filled in from reference TRBV2 and TRBJ2-1, reads EPEVTQTPSHQVTQMGQEVILRCVPISNHLYFYWYRQILGQKVEFLVSFYNNEISEKSEIFDDQFSVERPDGSNFTLKIRSTKLEDSAMYFCASSEAGWGSGGEQFFGPGTRLTVL.

The chain joins TRBV2 to TRBJ1-3; 7 bases map to TRBD1. The CDR3 runs to 16 residues. Trimming at V came to 6 bases and at J to 1 base, leaving 9 bases not matched to a gene. The germline CDR1 and CDR2 sequences are SNHLY and FYNNEI. In DNA form, the CDR3 reads TGTGCCAGCAGACGCCGCGGGACAGAATCTGGAAACACCATATATTTT. It translates to CASRRRGTESGNTIYF. The full variable domain, with the rest looked up from reference TRBV2 and TRBJ1-3, is EPEVTQTPSHQVTQMGQEVILRCVPISNHLYFYWYRQILGQKVEFLVSFYNNEISEKSEIFDDQFSVERPDGSNFTLKIRSTKLEDSAMYFCASRRRGTESGNTIYFGEGSWLTVV.

The rearrangement joins TRBV6-4 to TRBJ2-4; D possibly corresponds to TRBD1 (6 bases). The CDR3 spans 14 residues. Looked up from germline, CDR1 is MRHNA and CDR2 is SNTAGT. Trimming took 11 bases from V and 3 from J, leaving 17 bases between them. The DNA for the CDR3 is TGTGCCCCCGAGGTCCCGGGACACAAAAACATTCAGTACTTC. It specifies CAPEVPGHKNIQYF.

The chain carries TRBV4-1 and TRBJ2-5, with unresolved D. Trimming left V 2 bases short and J 5 bases short, with 6 bases between. Germline V CDR1 and CDR2: MGHRA, YSYEKL. The CDR3 runs to 12 residues. CDR3 residues: CASSQTSETQYF. The CDR3 bases are TGCGCCAGCAGCCAAACTTCCGAGACCCAGTACTTC.

The chain links TRBV10-3 to TRBJ2-7; 10 bases are a match to TRBD2. Germline-derived CDR1 and CDR2 are ENHRY and SYGVKD. J lost 0 bases, V lost 6 bases, and 8 bases had no gene match. CDR3 length equals 16 residues. The CDR3 reads CAIRGPPSGSSYEQYF. CDR3 bases: TGTGCCATCAGGGGCCCCCCTAGCGGGAGCTCCTACGAGCAGTACTTC.